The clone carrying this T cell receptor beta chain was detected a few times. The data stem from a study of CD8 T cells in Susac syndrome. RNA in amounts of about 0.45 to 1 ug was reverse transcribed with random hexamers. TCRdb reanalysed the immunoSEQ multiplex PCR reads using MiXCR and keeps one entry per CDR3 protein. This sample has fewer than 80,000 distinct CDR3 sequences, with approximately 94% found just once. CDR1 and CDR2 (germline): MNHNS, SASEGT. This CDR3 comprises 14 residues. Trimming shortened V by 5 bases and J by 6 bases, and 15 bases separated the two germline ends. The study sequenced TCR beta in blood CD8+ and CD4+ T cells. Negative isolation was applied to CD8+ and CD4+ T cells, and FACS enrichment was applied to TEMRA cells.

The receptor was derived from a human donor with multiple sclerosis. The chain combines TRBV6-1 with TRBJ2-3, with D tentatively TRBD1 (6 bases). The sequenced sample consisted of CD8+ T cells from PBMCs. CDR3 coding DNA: TGTGCCAGCAGTCCTCAGGGGTCAACGGATACGCAGTATTTT. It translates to CASSPQGSTDTQYF.